The rows below give T cell receptor beta chains drawn from one sample of a study of blood T cell repertoires in COVID-19. Produced via immunoSEQ multiplex PCR; TCRdb's table is partial and in-frame only. The sample carries approximately 130,000 clones, more than 75% recorded once. The sequencing input was peripheral blood. The receptors were gathered from a human donor in a cohort sampled during active COVID-19. CDR3s include the opening cysteine and the closing phenylalanine or tryptophan. A D gene is named only where the DNA matches it firmly. Size is omitted from some rows. Given values are once, few, many or a class for expanded clones.

- TRBJ2-7 TRBV20-1 - CSASRPGEYYEQYF TGCAGTGCTAGTAGGCCAGGGGAATACTACGAGCAGTACTTC
- TRBJ1-2 TRBV5-6 - CASSFSEGANYGYTF TGTGCCAGCAGCTTTAGTGAGGGCGCTAACTATGGCTACACCTTC
- TRBJ2-1 TRBV16 - CASSQSPGGPYNEQFF TGTGCCAGCAGCCAATCTCCGGGGGGCCCCTACAATGAGCAGTTCTTC
- TRBJ1-4 TRBV6-5 - CASSYGRNNEKLFF TGTGCCAGCAGTTACGGTAGAAATAATGAAAAACTGTTTTTT
- TRBJ2-7 TRBV11-2 - CASSLGDRGVSSYEQYF TGTGCCAGCAGCTTAGGCGATCGCGGGGTAAGCTCCTACGAGCAGTACTTC
once TRBJ2-5 TRBV4-2 TRBD2 CASSQGGTSGRAEFAETQYF TGTGCCAGCAGCCAGGGCGGGACTAGCGGGAGGGCCGAGTTCGCCGAGACCCAGTACTTC
- TRBJ2-1 TRBV29-1 TRBD2 CSVRISGSEEQFF TGCAGCGTCCGCATTAGCGGGAGTGAAGAGCAGTTCTTC
- TRBJ2-5 TRBV5-4 TRBD1 CASSASGTGETQYF TGTGCCAGCAGCGCCTCCGGGACAGGGGAGACCCAGTACTTC
- TRBJ1-6 TRBV5-1 TRBD1 CASSLGQGNSPLHF TGCGCCAGCAGCTTGGGACAGGGGAATTCACCCCTCCACTTT
- TRBJ1-1 TRBV14 TRBD1 CASSQARQGYRPNTEAFF TGTGCCAGCAGCCAAGCGCGACAGGGTTATCGGCCGAACACTGAAGCTTTCTTT
few TRBJ1-5 TRBV4-1 - CASSQGHRGGQPQHF TGCGCCAGCAGCCAGGGACACCGTGGGGGACAGCCCCAGCATTTT
- TRBJ2-1 TRBV28 - CASSPQGQLNNEQFF TGTGCCAGCAGTCCACAAGGACAGCTAAACAATGAGCAGTTCTTC
- TRBJ2-3 TRBV28 - CASRQQGDTQYF TGTGCCAGCAGACAACAGGGAGATACGCAGTATTTT
- TRBJ1-6 TRBV28 TRBD1 CAGSDPGQGRTSPLHF TGTGCCGGCAGTGACCCGGGACAGGGGAGAACTTCACCCCTCCACTTT
- TRBJ2-1 TRBV27 - CARKRVEIYYEQFF TGTGCCAGGAAGAGGGTGGAAATATACTATGAGCAGTTCTTC
- TRBJ2-6 TRBV3-1/TRBV3-2 - CASSPIRGSGANVLTF TGTGCCAGCAGCCCTATACGAGGGTCAGGGGCCAACGTCCTGACTTTC
- TRBJ2-3 TRBV24-1 - CATSDQSRGQKQYF TGTGCCACCAGTGACCAAAGTCGGGGACAAAAGCAGTATTTT
- TRBJ2-7 TRBV7-9 - CASRPPSDFYEQYF TGTGCCAGCCGACCGCCTAGCGACTTCTACGAGCAGTACTTC
- TRBJ2-4 TRBV12-3/TRBV12-4 TRBD1 CASSTRQGNIQYF TGTGCCAGCAGTACTCGACAGGGAAACATTCAGTACTTC
- TRBJ2-7 TRBV11-2 TRBD1 CASSLLTGGASYEQYF TGTGCCAGCAGCTTGTTAACAGGGGGCGCTTCCTACGAGCAGTACTTC
- TRBJ2-4 TRBV5-6 - CASSLLTKNIQYF TGTGCCAGCAGCTTATTAACCAAAAACATTCAGTACTTC
- TRBJ2-1 TRBV2 TRBD2 CASLPTSGGANEQFF TGTGCCAGCCTCCCCACTAGCGGGGGGGCGAATGAGCAGTTCTTC